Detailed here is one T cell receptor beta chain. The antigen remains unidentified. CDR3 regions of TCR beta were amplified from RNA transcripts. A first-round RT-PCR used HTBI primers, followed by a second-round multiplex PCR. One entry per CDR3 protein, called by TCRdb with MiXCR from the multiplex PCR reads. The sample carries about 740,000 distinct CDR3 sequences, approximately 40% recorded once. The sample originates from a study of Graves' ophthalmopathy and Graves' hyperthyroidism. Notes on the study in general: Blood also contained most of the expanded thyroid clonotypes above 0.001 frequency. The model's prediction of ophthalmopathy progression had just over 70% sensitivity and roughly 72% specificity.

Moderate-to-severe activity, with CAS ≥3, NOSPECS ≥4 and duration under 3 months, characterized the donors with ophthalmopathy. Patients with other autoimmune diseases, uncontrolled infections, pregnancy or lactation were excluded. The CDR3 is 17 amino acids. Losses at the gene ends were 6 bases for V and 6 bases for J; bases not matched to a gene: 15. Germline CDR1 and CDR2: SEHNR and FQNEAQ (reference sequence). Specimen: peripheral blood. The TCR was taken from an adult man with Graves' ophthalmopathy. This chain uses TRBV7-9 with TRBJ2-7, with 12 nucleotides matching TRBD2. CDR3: CASSFFPRLAGVPEQYF. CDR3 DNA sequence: TGTGCCAGCAGTTTTTTCCCCAGACTAGCGGGAGTTCCCGAGCAGTACTTC.